The 26 T cell receptor beta chains presented below share a single source sample, sequenced in a study of beta chain features in type 1 diabetes. TCRB transcripts that were expressed got sequenced, as all of the isolated RNA had been reverse transcribed. Profiled with immunoSEQ multiplex PCR; TCRdb holds only in-frame clones, not every one. The table shows tens of thousands of clones, with about 51% occurring only once. The sample consisted of Tregs from blood. Receptors originate from a woman aged 18-29 years in good health.

The V and J genes are TRBV27 and TRBJ2-1; 7 bases are shared with TRBD2. Germline V gene lookup returns CDR1 MNHEY and CDR2 SMNVEV (reference sequence). The V gene end was trimmed by 2 bases and the J gene end by 7 bases; junction bases not matched to a gene: 8. This CDR3 has 15 amino acids. CDR3 in amino acids: CASSLVGLAANEQFF. The CDR3 DNA reads TGTGCCAGCAGTTTAGTAGGCCTAGCGGCAAATGAGCAGTTCTTC.

This clone was counted a single time. This CDR3 is CASSESGVGTDTQYF. CDR3 in DNA: TGTGCCAGCAGTGAGTCGGGAGTTGGGACAGATACGCAGTATTTT. The rearrangement joins TRBV2 to TRBJ2-3; weak D call: TRBD2 (6 bases). This CDR3 is 15 amino acids long. V was cut by 3 bases and J by 3 bases, with 13 bases left in between. Germline CDR1 and CDR2: SNHLY and FYNNEI. Together with reference TRBV2 and TRBJ2-3, the CDR3 gives the full variable domain: EPEVTQTPSHQVTQMGQEVILRCVPISNHLYFYWYRQILGQKVEFLVSFYNNEISEKSEIFDDQFSVERPDGSNFTLKIRSTKLEDSAMYFCASSESGVGTDTQYFGPGTRLTVL.

V usage is TRBV4-3 and J usage is TRBJ1-5; D is perhaps TRBD1 (6 bases). Between the trimmed V and J ends, which lost 0 bases and 4 bases, there was a span of 16 bases. The CDR3 has 17 amino acids. Germline CDR1 and CDR2: LGHNA and YSLEER. CDR3 coding DNA: TGCGCCAGCAGCCAAGATGTTTCGGGGGGCAGGAATCAGCCCCAGCATTTT. Amino acids: CASSQDVSGGRNQPQHF.

The V call is TRBV7-9, the J call TRBJ2-2, with 11 bases that match TRBD2. Unmatched junction bases numbered 5, after V lost 3 bases and J lost 5 bases. There are 16 residues in the CDR3. Germline CDR1 SEHNR, CDR2 FQNEAQ (reference sequence). The DNA for the CDR3 is TGTGCCAGCAGCTTTAGCGGGAGGGCCCGAACCGGGGAGCTGTTTTTT. Translated, it gives CASSFSGRARTGELFF.

This clone was recorded only once. V usage is TRBV2 and J usage is TRBJ1-2; 9 nucleotides align to TRBD1. This CDR3 contains 15 residues. Looked up from germline, CDR1 is SNHLY and CDR2 is FYNNEI. Trimming at V came to 6 bases and at J to 4 bases, leaving 9 bases not matched to a gene. CDR3 nucleotide sequence: TGTGCCAGCAGGGGGGGGACAGGGAGGGCCTATGGCTACACCTTC. This gives the protein CASRGGTGRAYGYTF.

The chain links TRBV5-4 to TRBJ2-3; 7 bases align to TRBD2. Germline CDR1 reads SGHNT; CDR2 reads YYREEE (reference sequence). The V segment lost 4 bases and the J segment 0 bases; nucleotides outside the gene matches: 5. This CDR3 has 15 amino acids. The CDR3 sequence: CASSRGGTSTDTQYF. The CDR3 DNA reads TGTGCCAGCAGCAGGGGAGGGACTAGCACAGATACGCAGTATTTT.

V is TRBV18 and J is TRBJ1-1; D may be TRBD1 (6 bases). CDR1 is KGHSH, CDR2 LQKENI, per germline. The germline V and J ends were trimmed by 2 bases and 5 bases, with 21 bases remaining between them. This CDR3 spans 17 amino acids. The CDR3 nucleotides are TGTGCCAGCTCACCAATCGTGAGGGGGGGAACGGGGACTGAAGCTTTCTTT. The encoded protein is CASSPIVRGGTGTEAFF.

The rearrangement uses TRBV7-9 and TRBJ1-3; 7 bases map to TRBD1. V shed 6 bases and J 0 bases; nucleotides not matched to a gene: 14. Germline V CDR1 and CDR2: SEHNR, FQNEAQ (reference sequence). This CDR3 region has 18 residues. For the CDR3, the DNA is TGTGCCAGCAGGCCGCCCCTGGACAGGTTTATCTCTGGAAACACCATATATTTT. Amino acid sequence: CASRPPLDRFISGNTIYF. Full variable domain (rest looked up from reference TRBV7-9 and TRBJ1-3): DTGVSQNPRHKITKRGQNVTFRCDPISEHNRLYWYRQTLGQGPEFLTYFQNEAQLEKSRLLSDRFSAERPKGSFSTLEIQRTEQGDSAMYLCASRPPLDRFISGNTIYFGEGSWLTVV.

The count of this clone is one. The J gene is TRBJ1-2, the V gene TRBV15, with D tentatively TRBD1 (6 bases). This CDR3 is 15 amino acids long. V shed 0 bases and J shed 7 bases, with 15 bases lying between them. The V gene's germline CDR1 is LNHNV and CDR2 YYDKDF (reference sequence). CDR3 sequence reads: CATSRDNREEGGYTF. For the CDR3, the DNA is TGTGCCACCAGCAGAGATAACAGGGAAGAAGGTGGCTACACCTTC.

In the case of this clone: This CDR3 is also generated by other DNA sequences in the sample. The rearrangement links TRBV10-3 to TRBJ2-7, with D perhaps TRBD1 (6 bases). Deletions cut 8 bases from V and 3 bases from J, with 11 bases between. From germline, CDR1 is ENHRY and CDR2 SYGVKD. The CDR3 covers 12 residues. As DNA, the CDR3 is TGTGCCATCGGGCAGGGGAACTACGAGCAGTACTTC. Residues: CAIGQGNYEQYF.

The chain uses TRBV19 and TRBJ1-5; 7 bases are shared with TRBD1. CDR3 length: 15 amino acids. The trim removed 6 bases at V and 5 bases at J, leaving 10 bases unmatched. Germline CDR1 and CDR2: LNHDA and SQIVND (reference sequence). CDR3 bases: TGTGCCAGTAGCCTAGACAGGGCAGGGCATCAGCCCCAGCATTTT. Translating it yields CASSLDRAGHQPQHF.

There are a few counts of this clone. CDR3 DNA: TGCAGTCAGGGTCGGTACGAGCAGTACTTC. Protein product: CSQGRYEQYF. The chain is built from TRBV20-1 and TRBJ2-7; D is perhaps TRBD1 (5 bases). Trimming shortened V by 8 bases and J by 4 bases, and 9 bases separated the two germline ends. Germline V gives CDR1 DFQATT, CDR2 SNEGSKA (reference sequence). The CDR3 length is 10 residues.

The chain carries TRBV4-2 and TRBJ2-1, with D uncertain. V was clipped by 1 base and J by 0 bases, with 10 bases between them. The CDR3 consists of 16 residues. CDR1 and CDR2 (germline): LGHNA, YNFKEQ. The CDR3 sequence: CASSQARASSYNEQFF. In nucleotides, the CDR3 is TGTGCCAGCAGCCAAGCCAGAGCTAGCTCCTACAATGAGCAGTTCTTC.

The V call is TRBV6-5, the J call TRBJ2-5; the match to TRBD1 covers 7 bases. CDR3 size: 14 residues. V was clipped by 0 bases and J by 4 bases; unmatched bases: 2. Germline assignment: CDR1 MNHEY and CDR2 SVGAGI. The CDR3 DNA reads TGTGCCAGCAGTTACTCGGGACAGTTAGAGACCCAGTACTTC. Translated: CASSYSGQLETQYF.

The chain couples TRBV28 to TRBJ1-4; 10 bases map to TRBD1. Germline assignment: CDR1 MDHEN and CDR2 SYDVKM. The CDR3 totals 18 residues. V dropped 6 bases and J dropped 0; count of bases not matched to a gene: 10. In DNA, the CDR3 is TGTGCCAGCAGCACTCCGGGACAGGGGACTGCAACTAATGAAAAACTGTTTTTT. Translating it yields CASSTPGQGTATNEKLFF.

This clone was observed a few times. This chain uses TRBV7-9 with TRBJ2-7; 8 bases are a match to TRBD1. Germline lookup yields CDR1 SEHNR and CDR2 FQNEAQ (reference sequence). J was trimmed by 5 bases and V by 7 bases; bases with no gene match: 4. This CDR3 is built from 12 residues. This CDR3 is CASTETGDEQYF. DNA for the CDR3: TGTGCCAGCACCGAGACAGGGGACGAGCAGTACTTC.

The V gene is TRBV6-4, the J gene TRBJ2-1, with TRBD2 matching 11 bases. V was clipped by 6 bases and J by 4 bases; unmatched bases: 11. CDR3 length: 17 residues. Germline CDR1 is MRHNA and CDR2 is SNTAGT. The CDR3 loop is CASSPGLAGGTYNEQFF. CDR3 nucleotides: TGTGCCAGCAGCCCCGGGCTAGCGGGAGGTACTTACAATGAGCAGTTCTTC.

The V gene is TRBV7-6, the J gene TRBJ2-1; 8 nucleotides match TRBD2. The V gene end was trimmed by 3 bases and the J gene end by 6 bases; junction bases not matched to a gene: 10. This CDR3 has 16 residues. CDR1 is SGHVS, CDR2 FNYEAQ, per germline. CDR3 sequence: CASSFPAGGPVNEQFF. The DNA for the CDR3 is TGTGCCAGCAGCTTCCCCGCGGGAGGACCCGTCAATGAGCAGTTCTTC.

The CDR3 loop reads CASSRTGELFF. The CDR3 nucleotides read TGTGCCAGCAGCCGGACCGGGGAGCTGTTTTTT. The rearrangement uses TRBV7-2 and TRBJ2-2; no clear D gene. The ends were cut back, 5 bases at V and 5 bases at J, with 3 bases in the middle. Germline CDR1 reads SGHTA; CDR2 reads FQGNSA. There are 11 residues in the CDR3.

The CDR3 protein is CASSFGRTGGSYEQYF. In DNA form, the CDR3 reads TGCGCCAGCAGCTTTGGCAGGACAGGGGGTTCCTACGAGCAGTACTTC. J is TRBJ2-7 and V is TRBV5-1, with 10 bases lining up with TRBD1. The CDR3 spans 16 residues. Germline CDR1 SGHRS, CDR2 YFSETQ. V lost 2 bases, J lost 1 base, and 6 bases stayed unmatched.

This clone was picked up a small number of times. V usage is TRBV28 and J usage is TRBJ2-5; 14 nucleotides align to TRBD2. The CDR3 is 17 amino acids. Germline V CDR1 and CDR2: MDHEN, SYDVKM. Unmatched junction bases numbered 8, after V lost 3 bases and J lost 5 bases. The CDR3 DNA reads TGTGCCAGCAGTTTTCCGGGACTAGCGGGAGTGGGGGAGACCCAGTACTTC. This codes for CASSFPGLAGVGETQYF.

The chain employs TRBV28 and TRBJ2-1; TRBD2 matches 13 bases. Germline CDR1 reads MDHEN; CDR2 reads SYDVKM. Losses at the gene ends were 5 bases for V and 9 bases for J; bases not matched to a gene: 7. CDR3 length: 15 residues. CDR3: CASSQLGLAGAEQFF. In nucleotides, the CDR3 is TGTGCCAGCAGTCAACTCGGACTAGCGGGAGCTGAGCAGTTCTTC.

This CDR3 reads CASSIDWEGYEQYF. The CDR3 DNA sequence: TGTGCCAGTAGTATAGACTGGGAGGGCTACGAGCAGTACTTC. V and J are TRBV19 and TRBJ2-7; 7 bases align to TRBD2. The germline V gene encodes CDR1 LNHDA and CDR2 SQIVND (reference sequence). V trimming: 0 bases; J trimming: 3 bases; junction bases outside the gene matches: 2. This CDR3 has 14 amino acids.

This rearrangement joins TRBV19 to TRBJ2-7; no firm D call. The CDR3 is 11 residues long. CDR1 and CDR2 from the germline V gene are LNHDA and SQIVND (reference sequence). Trimming took 5 bases from V and 3 from J, leaving 5 bases between them. CDR3 nucleotide sequence: TGTGCCAGTAGTTCAAACTACGAGCAGTACTTC. This translates into CASSSNYEQYF.

This sequence joins TRBV27 and TRBJ2-2; 8 bases map to TRBD2. CDR1 MNHEY and CDR2 SMNVEV come from the germline V gene (reference sequence). The J segment lost 0 bases and the V segment lost 5 bases, leaving 8 bases of the junction unmatched. The CDR3 is made up of 17 amino acids. As DNA, the CDR3 is TGTGCCAGCAGTCTCCACCTCGGGGGGGCGAACACCGGGGAGCTGTTTTTT. Amino acid sequence: CASSLHLGGANTGELFF.

The chain links TRBV28 to TRBJ2-7, with 9 bases identical to TRBD1. In germline, CDR1 is MDHEN, CDR2 SYDVKM. J was trimmed by 4 bases and V by 5 bases; bases with no gene match: 6. The length of the CDR3 is 14 residues. CDR3 in amino acids: CASSTGTGTYEQYF. For the CDR3, the DNA is TGTGCCAGCAGTACCGGGACAGGGACGTACGAGCAGTACTTC.